Presented here are 18 T cell receptor beta chains from one specimen sequenced in a study of T cells after yellow fever vaccination. Using its own MiXCR run on the 5' RACE reads, TCRdb lists one record per CDR3 protein. The sample lists 300,000 to 400,000 distinct CDR3 sequences, 8% to 9.5% seen once, with roughly 15% in the top ten. This sample comprised PBMCs, obtained approximately 40 days after the first yellow fever vaccination. The receptors were sampled from a young man who received the YFV17D yellow fever vaccine.

This clonotype was observed at least ten times. The chain recombines TRBV5-1 with TRBJ1-2; tentatively, D is TRBD1 (6 bases). The ends were cut back, 4 bases at V and 7 bases at J, with 17 bases in the middle. This CDR3 has 14 amino acids. In germline, CDR1 is SGHRS, CDR2 YFSETQ. The CDR3 DNA follows: TGCGCCAGCAGCGTAACATCGGGGGGCCGTGGCTACACCTTC. Amino acid sequence: CASSVTSGGRGYTF.

This clonotype turned up a few times. This chain joins TRBV6-1 and TRBJ2-2; 7 nucleotides align to TRBD2. The CDR3 length is 14 residues. Germline-derived CDR1 and CDR2 are MNHNS and SASEGT. The V gene end was trimmed by 8 bases and the J gene end by 0 bases; junction bases not matched to a gene: 3. Here the CDR3 DNA reads TGTGCCAGCGGGACTACACCGAACACCGGGGAGCTGTTTTTT. Translated, it gives CASGTTPNTGELFF.

This rearrangement joins TRBV7-2 to TRBJ2-1; D is undetermined. The V end lost 2 bases, the J end lost 9 bases, and 8 bases lay between the germline ends. The CDR3 consists of 12 residues. CDR1 and CDR2 from the germline V gene are SGHTA and FQGNSA. The CDR3 sequence is CASSLRPGEQFF. Written as DNA, the CDR3 is TGTGCCAGCAGCTTAAGGCCCGGTGAGCAGTTCTTC. Using reference TRBV7-2 and TRBJ2-1 for the parts outside the CDR3, the full variable domain is GAGVSQSPSNKVTEKGKDVELRCDPISGHTALYWYRQSLGQGLEFLIYFQGNSAPDKSGLPSDRFSAERTGGSVSTLTIQRTQQEDSAVYLCASSLRPGEQFFGPGTRLTVL.

This clonotype was seen many times. The J gene is TRBJ2-5, the V gene TRBV23-1; the match to TRBD1 covers 7 bases. TRBV23-1 carries the ORF label, with uncertain function. The CDR3 sequence is 15 residues long. V gave up 6 bases and J gave up 2 bases; unmatched junction bases: 9. The CDR3 is CASRSGTEHQETQYF. In DNA form, the CDR3 reads TGCGCCAGCAGATCCGGGACAGAACATCAAGAGACCCAGTACTTC.

The table lists this clonotype with a few counts. The V call is TRBV7-2, the J call TRBJ1-2; 10 bases match TRBD1. Germline assignment: CDR1 SGHTA and CDR2 FQGNSA. J lost 4 bases, V lost 6 bases, and 14 bases had no gene match. CDR3 length: 17 amino acids. DNA of the CDR3: TGTGCCAGCAGTCGAGCGGGGGACAGGGGTTTCGGCTATGGCTACACCTTC. It encodes CASSRAGDRGFGYGYTF.

The rearrangement joins TRBV4-2 to TRBJ2-2; 8 bases are a match to TRBD2. CDR3 length equals 15 residues. The V segment lost 4 bases and the J segment 3 bases; nucleotides outside the gene matches: 4. CDR1 and CDR2 from the germline V gene are LGHNA and YNFKEQ. Written as DNA, the CDR3 is TGTGCCAGCAGCCTTAACGGGGGGGACACCGGGGAGCTGTTTTTT. It is translated as CASSLNGGDTGELFF.

This chain joins TRBV5-5 and TRBJ2-1; TRBD1 matches at 7 bases. V lost 2 bases and J lost 5; bases outside the gene matches: 4. Germline values: CDR1 SGHKS, CDR2 YYEKEE (reference sequence). The CDR3 sequence is 14 residues long. The CDR3 is CASSFGTANNEQFF. DNA for the CDR3: TGTGCCAGCAGCTTCGGGACAGCAAACAATGAGCAGTTCTTC. Based on the CDR3 plus reference TRBV5-5 and TRBJ2-1, the full variable domain is DAGVTQSPTHLIKTRGQQVTLRCSPISGHKSVSWYQQVLGQGPQFIFQYYEKEERGRGNFPDRFSARQFPNYSSELNVNALLLGDSALYLCASSFGTANNEQFFGPGTRLTVL.

This clonotype was counted only a few times. The chain combines TRBV5-1 with TRBJ1-1, with TRBD1 as a possible D gene (5 bases). V gave up 0 bases and J gave up 1 base, with 10 bases separating them. The CDR3 has 15 amino acids. Germline assignment: CDR1 SGHRS and CDR2 YFSETQ. The DNA of the CDR3 is TGCGCCAGCAGCTTGGGGGACGGTCCGAACACTGAAGCTTTCTTT. This translates into CASSLGDGPNTEAFF.

This clonotype was seen more than once but under ten times. The chain uses TRBV21-1 and TRBJ2-4; the DNA was not used to check the table's D call, TRBD1. TRBV21-1 is classified as a pseudogene. The CDR3 extends over 13 amino acids. The CDR3 DNA follows: TGTGCCAGCACAGGGGGAGCCAAAAACATTCAGTACTTC. Translation: CASTGGAKNIQYF.

This clonotype was counted only a few times. The chain has TRBV7-2 and TRBJ2-3; TRBD1 or TRBD2 may be the D gene (5 bases each). CDR1 is SGHTA, CDR2 FQGNSA, per germline. This CDR3 has 12 residues. V was pared by 5 bases and J by 10 bases, with 13 bases between. The DNA of the CDR3 is TGTGCCAGCAGCAGAGATGGGGGTGCGCAGTATTTT. Protein sequence: CASSRDGGAQYF.

The rearrangement joins TRBV7-2 to TRBJ2-5; TRBD2 aligns across 9 bases. The CDR3 has 17 amino acids. Germline lookup yields CDR1 SGHTA and CDR2 FQGNSA. Germline trimming cut 5 bases from V and 5 bases from J; bases unmatched to any gene: 15. The CDR3 DNA reads as TGTGCCAGCAGCCGAGATAGGGGCGGGGGGGCGGTGGAGACCCAGTACTTC. Amino acid sequence: CASSRDRGGGAVETQYF.

The V and J genes are TRBV5-1 and TRBJ2-5; the match to TRBD1 covers 12 bases. CDR1 is SGHRS and CDR2 is YFSETQ in the germline V gene. CDR3 size: 18 residues. The trim removed 5 bases at V and 5 bases at J, leaving 16 bases unmatched. The chain's CDR3 is CASSYAPGQGANAETQYF. The CDR3 nucleotides are TGCGCCAGCAGTTATGCTCCGGGACAGGGGGCGAATGCGGAGACCCAGTACTTC.

Only a few counts were recorded for this clonotype. CDR3 nucleotide sequence: TGTGCCAGCAGCTTAGGGGGCGGGCCCTACTACGAGCAGTACTTC. Translated: CASSLGGGPYYEQYF. The J gene is TRBJ2-7, the V gene TRBV7-6; the D call may be TRBD1 or TRBD2 (5 bases each). The CDR3 has 15 residues. The germline V gene encodes CDR1 SGHVS and CDR2 FNYEAQ. Trimming left V 1 base short and J 3 bases short, with 13 bases between.

In its sample, this clonotype was seen a few times. This chain connects TRBV5-1 to TRBJ2-6; D is possibly TRBD2 (5 bases). V lost 4 bases and J 1 base, leaving 12 bases between the germline ends. Germline lookup yields CDR1 SGHRS and CDR2 YFSETQ. There are 16 residues in the CDR3. The CDR3 DNA reads TGCGCCAGCAGCCCTGACACGGGGTCTGGGGCCAACGTCCTGACTTTC. Protein product: CASSPDTGSGANVLTF.

A few counts support this clonotype. The rearrangement links TRBV7-9 to TRBJ2-3, with D possibly being TRBD1 or TRBD2 (6 bases each). V lost 8 bases to trimming and J lost 0 bases, with 21 bases between them. Germline-derived CDR1 and CDR2 are SEHNR and FQNEAQ (reference sequence). This CDR3 is built from 17 residues. CDR3 residues: CASETGASRASTDTQYF. DNA of the CDR3: TGTGCCAGCGAAACGGGGGCCTCGAGAGCGAGCACAGATACGCAGTATTTT.

This clonotype was counted a few times. The gene calls are TRBV6-2 or TRBV6-3 and TRBJ2-5, with 7 bases aligning to TRBD2. The CDR3 has 17 amino acids. V lost 2 bases, J lost 0 bases, and 9 bases stayed unmatched. Germline V lookup: CDR1 MNHEY, CDR2 SVGEGT. CDR3 amino acids: CASSYPLGGTNQETQYF. The CDR3 DNA sequence: TGTGCCAGCAGTTACCCGTTGGGGGGGACTAACCAAGAGACCCAGTACTTC.

A few counts support this clonotype. V gene TRBV19 combines with J gene TRBJ2-1, with D perhaps matching TRBD2 (6 bases). Between the trimmed V and J ends, which lost 5 bases and 7 bases, there was a span of 21 bases. From germline, CDR1 is LNHDA and CDR2 SQIVND (reference sequence). The CDR3 has 16 residues. The CDR3 DNA follows: TGTGCCAGTAGTCTTCGACGGGGAGGCACTCCAAATGAGCAGTTCTTC. Protein product: CASSLRRGGTPNEQFF.

This clonotype turned up a few times. The chain combines TRBV4-3 with TRBJ2-5; 9 bases are shared with TRBD2. The length of the CDR3 is 16 residues. Germline V gene data show CDR1 as LGHNA and CDR2 as YSLEER. Trimming cost V 0 bases and J 5 bases; bases outside gene matches: 7. CDR3 nucleotides: TGCGCCAGCAGCCAAGAGCTTCTAGCGGGGCGGGAGACCCAGTACTTC. It encodes CASSQELLAGRETQYF.